A selection of T cell receptor beta chains follows, all from one sample in a study of Ad26.COV2.S vaccination and SARS-CoV-2 variants. Using immunoSEQ multiplex PCR, the repertoire was profiled, and TCRdb retains in-frame clones only, with some absent. The table lists over 350,000 clones, less than 90% of them singletons, with 3.5% in the top ten. The specimen was peripheral blood, collected in a trial of Ad26.COV2.S vaccine versus placebo. All receptors derive from a person between 18 and 59 years old who received the Ad26.COV2.S COVID-19 vaccine or a placebo. Each CDR3 is given with its conserved first and last residue.

TRBJ1-1	TRBV7-9	CASTFRGDRSEAFF
TRBJ1-6	TRBV6-1	CASSDIESSYNSPLHF
TRBJ2-1	TRBV9	CASSVAGTTSTTSYNEQFF
TRBJ1-1	TRBV7-2	CASSSRDSGLNTEAFF
TRBJ1-6	TRBV6-6	CASRLTGDSPLHF
TRBJ1-1	TRBV5-1	CASSLKGAVTEAFF
TRBJ1-1	TRBV15	CATSSSPQTAGSAFF
TRBJ2-4	TRBV18	CASSPTGGEENIQYF
TRBJ2-3	TRBV24-1	CATSRGGADTQYF
TRBJ1-2	TRBV10-3	CAISESFSGYGYTF
TRBJ2-7	TRBV30	CACLADLASYEQYF
TRBJ1-3	TRBV18	CASSPQESGNTIYF
TRBJ1-6	TRBV2	CASKVGDKRNSPLHF
TRBJ2-7	TRBV14	CASSLDPYEQYF
TRBJ1-2	TRBV30	CAWTRQGGGYTF
TRBJ2-5	TRBV11-2	CASSPWDGQETQYF
TRBJ2-2	TRBV9	CASSVSQHTGELFF
TRBJ2-3	TRBV5-1	CASSLLAGGSDTQYF
TRBJ2-7	TRBV5-1	CASSTTQGYEQYF
TRBJ1-6	TRBV19	CASKRDRADNSPLHF
TRBJ2-1	TRBV11-3	CASSLGTGARSVNEQFF
TRBJ1-5	TRBV7-8	CASSPQGQFNQPQHF
TRBJ1-1	TRBV5-4	CASSLDVGSNTEAFF
TRBJ1-6	TRBV7-9	CASSLGRDNSPLHF
TRBJ1-2	TRBV15	CATSVQANYGYTF
TRBJ1-1	TRBV4-1	CASSQDPGDLTEAFF
TRBJ2-2	TRBV30	CAGSPGVTGELFF
TRBJ2-5	TRBV7-8	CASSLDPSGVEVGETQYF
TRBJ1-1	TRBV29-1	CSVKRDMSDTEAFF
TRBJ2-1	TRBV5-1	CASSLGPRAYNEQFF
TRBJ1-4	TRBV28	CASRAQGVGEKLFF
TRBJ1-1	TRBV6-5	CASRKYEENTEAFF
TRBJ2-2	TRBV29-1	CSVEVYRRNTGELFF
TRBJ1-3	TRBV7-6	CASSFGGQGFSGNTIYF
TRBJ2-3	TRBV6-2/TRBV6-3	CASSRGQTNTDTQYF
TRBJ1-2	TRBV19	CASSRTLQGARGYTF
TRBJ1-4	TRBV6-5	CASSQHLEKLFF
TRBJ1-1	TRBV4-1	CASSQEGGGEAFF
TRBJ2-7	TRBV10-3	CAISESMGQDYEQYF
TRBJ2-2	TRBV11-2	CASRNSGGPGELFF
TRBJ1-4	TRBV3-1/TRBV3-2	CASSPNFGQIGEKLFF
TRBJ2-1	TRBV7-2	CASSFQGDNEQFF
TRBJ2-7	TRBV5-1	CASSLGPGKYEQYF
TRBJ2-4	TRBV6-5	CASSPSGVAKNIQYF
TRBJ1-1	TRBV9	CASSLSGHKNTEAFF
TRBJ1-1	TRBV6-1	CASSEHRDTEAFF
TRBJ2-6	TRBV21-1	CASSPQELAGVSGANVLTF
TRBJ1-3	TRBV2	CASKGSGNTIYF
TRBJ2-3	TRBV4-3	CASSWDRATDTQYF
TRBJ2-1	TRBV30	CAWSRGGTTEQFF